This T cell receptor beta chain was sequenced in a study of cytomegalovirus exposure and HLA in healthy donors. PCR primers comprised 60 Vbeta and 13 Jbeta primers. Assay used: immunoSEQ multiplex PCR; TCRdb lists only in-frame clones, some missing. The sample has 150,000 or so clones; around four fifths are singletons. Trimming removed 5 bases from V and 4 bases from J, with 15 bases in between. Per germline, CDR1 LNHNV and CDR2 YYDKDF (reference sequence). The CDR3 sequence is 15 residues long. V and J are TRBV15 and TRBJ2-1; TRBD2 might be the D (5 bases). The clonotype was recovered from a man between 18 and 35 years old in good health and CMV-seropositive. The sample was PBMCs. CDR3 protein: CATSSESRGYNEQFF. CDR3 sequence (DNA): TGTGCCACCAGCTCAGAATCTCGGGGATACAATGAGCAGTTCTTC.